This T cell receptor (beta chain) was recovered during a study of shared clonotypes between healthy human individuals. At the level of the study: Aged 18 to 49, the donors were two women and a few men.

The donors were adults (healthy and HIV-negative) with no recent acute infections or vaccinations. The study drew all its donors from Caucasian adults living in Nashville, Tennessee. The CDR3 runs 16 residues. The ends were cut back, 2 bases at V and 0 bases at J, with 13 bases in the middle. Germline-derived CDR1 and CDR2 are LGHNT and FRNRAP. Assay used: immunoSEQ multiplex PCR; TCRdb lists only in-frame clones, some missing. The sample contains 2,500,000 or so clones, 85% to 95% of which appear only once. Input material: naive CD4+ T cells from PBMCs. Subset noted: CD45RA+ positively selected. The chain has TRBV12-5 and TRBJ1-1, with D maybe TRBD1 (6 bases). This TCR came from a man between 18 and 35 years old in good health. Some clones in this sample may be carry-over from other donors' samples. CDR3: CASGLHLQGMNTEAFF. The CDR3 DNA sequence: TGTGCTAGTGGTTTGCACTTACAGGGAATGAACACTGAAGCTTTCTTT.